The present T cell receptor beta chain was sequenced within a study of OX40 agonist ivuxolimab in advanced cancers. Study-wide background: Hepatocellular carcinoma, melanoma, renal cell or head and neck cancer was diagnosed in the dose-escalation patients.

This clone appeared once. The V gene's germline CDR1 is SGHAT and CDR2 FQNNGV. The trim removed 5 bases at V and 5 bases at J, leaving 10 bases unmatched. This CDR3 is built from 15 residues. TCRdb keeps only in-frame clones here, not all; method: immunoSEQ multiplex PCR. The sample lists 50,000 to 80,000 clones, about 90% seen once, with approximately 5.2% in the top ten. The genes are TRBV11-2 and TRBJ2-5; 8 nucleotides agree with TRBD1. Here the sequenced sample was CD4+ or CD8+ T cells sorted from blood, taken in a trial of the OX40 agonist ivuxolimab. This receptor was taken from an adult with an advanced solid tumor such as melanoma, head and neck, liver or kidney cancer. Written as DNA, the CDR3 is TGTGCCAGCAGCCGCAGGGGGCTTAGATCGGAGACCCAGTACTTC. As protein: CASSRRGLRSETQYF.